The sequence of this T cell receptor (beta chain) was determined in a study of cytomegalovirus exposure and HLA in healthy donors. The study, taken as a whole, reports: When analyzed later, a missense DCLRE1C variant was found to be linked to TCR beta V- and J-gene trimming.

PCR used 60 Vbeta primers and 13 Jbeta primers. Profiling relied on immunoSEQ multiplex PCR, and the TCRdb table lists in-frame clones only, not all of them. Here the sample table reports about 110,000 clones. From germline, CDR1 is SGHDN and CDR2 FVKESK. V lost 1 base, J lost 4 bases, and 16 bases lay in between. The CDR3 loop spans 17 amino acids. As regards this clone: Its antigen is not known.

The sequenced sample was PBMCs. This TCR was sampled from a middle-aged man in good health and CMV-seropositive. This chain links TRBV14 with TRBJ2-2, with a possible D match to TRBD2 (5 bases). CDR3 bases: TGTGCCAGCAGCCAAGTCACGGGGTTTTATAGCACCGGGGAGCTGTTTTTT. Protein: CASSQVTGFYSTGELFF.